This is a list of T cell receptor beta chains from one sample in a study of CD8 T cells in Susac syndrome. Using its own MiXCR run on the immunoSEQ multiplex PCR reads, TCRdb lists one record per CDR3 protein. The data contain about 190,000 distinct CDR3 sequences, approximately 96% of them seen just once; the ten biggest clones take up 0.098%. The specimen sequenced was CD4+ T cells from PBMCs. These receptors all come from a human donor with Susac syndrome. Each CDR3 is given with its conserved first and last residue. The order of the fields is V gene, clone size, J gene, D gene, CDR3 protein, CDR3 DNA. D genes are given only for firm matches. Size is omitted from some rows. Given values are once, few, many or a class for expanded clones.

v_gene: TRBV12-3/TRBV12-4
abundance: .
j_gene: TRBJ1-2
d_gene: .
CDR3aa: CATLRDIYGYTF
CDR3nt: TGTGCCACCCTGCGGGATATCTATGGCTACACCTTC

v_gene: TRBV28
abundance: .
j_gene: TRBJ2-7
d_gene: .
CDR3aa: CASSSQTGTYEQYF
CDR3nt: TGTGCCAGCAGTTCCCAGACAGGTACCTACGAGCAGTACTTC

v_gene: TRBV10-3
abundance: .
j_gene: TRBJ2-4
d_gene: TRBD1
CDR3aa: CAISELLQDRVDIQYF
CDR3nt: TGTGCCATCAGTGAGTTGTTACAGGACAGGGTTGACATTCAGTACTTC

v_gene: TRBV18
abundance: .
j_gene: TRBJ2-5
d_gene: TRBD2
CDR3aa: CASSLELAGETQYF
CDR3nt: TGTGCCAGCTCACTGGAACTAGCGGGAGAGACCCAGTACTTC

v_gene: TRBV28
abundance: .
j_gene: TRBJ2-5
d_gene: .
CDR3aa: CASSSISGGPSQETQYF
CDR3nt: TGTGCCAGCAGTTCAATAAGTGGGGGGCCCTCCCAAGAGACCCAGTACTTC

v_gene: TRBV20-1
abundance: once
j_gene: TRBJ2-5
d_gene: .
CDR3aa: CSARDPLAGSPETQYF
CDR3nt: TGCAGTGCTAGAGATCCCCTGGCGGGGAGCCCGGAGACCCAGTACTTC

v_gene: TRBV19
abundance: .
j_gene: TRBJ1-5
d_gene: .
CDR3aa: CASSIRAPQAAQPQHF
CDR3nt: TGTGCCAGTAGTATTCGGGCACCCCAAGCTGCTCAGCCCCAGCATTTT

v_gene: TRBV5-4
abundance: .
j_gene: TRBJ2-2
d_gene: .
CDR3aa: CASSFTGSRRELFF
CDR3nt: TGTGCCAGCAGCTTTACAGGATCCCGGCGGGAGCTGTTTTTT

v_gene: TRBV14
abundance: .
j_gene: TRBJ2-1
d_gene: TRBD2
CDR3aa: CASSQPGTSDYNEQFF
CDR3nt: TGTGCCAGCAGCCAACCCGGGACTAGTGATTACAATGAGCAGTTCTTC

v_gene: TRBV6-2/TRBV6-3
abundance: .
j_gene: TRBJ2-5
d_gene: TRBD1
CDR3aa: CASSPQTGWEETQYF
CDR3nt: TGTGCCAGCAGTCCCCAGACAGGGTGGGAGGAGACCCAGTACTTC

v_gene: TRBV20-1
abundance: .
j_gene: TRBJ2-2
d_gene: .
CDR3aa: CSARDTNTGELFF
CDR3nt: TGCAGTGCAAGGGACACCAACACCGGGGAGCTGTTTTTT

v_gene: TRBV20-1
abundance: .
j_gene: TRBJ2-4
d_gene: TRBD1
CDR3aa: CSARGRGQNIQYF
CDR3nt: TGCAGTGCTAGAGGAAGGGGGCAAAACATTCAGTACTTC

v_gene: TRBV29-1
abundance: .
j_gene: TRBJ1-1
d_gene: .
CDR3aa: CSVGKAGLNTEAFF
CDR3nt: TGCAGCGTTGGTAAGGCAGGGCTTAACACTGAAGCTTTCTTT

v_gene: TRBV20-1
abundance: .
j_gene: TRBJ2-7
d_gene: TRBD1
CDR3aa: CSAPGTAPYEQYF
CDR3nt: TGCAGTGCGCCCGGGACAGCGCCCTACGAGCAGTACTTC

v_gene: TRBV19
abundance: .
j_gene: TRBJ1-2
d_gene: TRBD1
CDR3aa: CASSVDRGGYTF
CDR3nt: TGTGCCAGTAGTGTGGACAGGGGTGGCTACACCTTC

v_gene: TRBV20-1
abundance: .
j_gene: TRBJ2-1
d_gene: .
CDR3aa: CSAVRGSSYNEQFF
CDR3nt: TGCAGTGCTGTCCGGGGGAGCTCCTACAATGAGCAGTTCTTC

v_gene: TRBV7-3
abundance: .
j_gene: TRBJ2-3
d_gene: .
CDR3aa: CASSLHPEGQGDTQYF
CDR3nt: TGTGCCAGCAGCTTACATCCCGAGGGGCAGGGAGATACGCAGTATTTT

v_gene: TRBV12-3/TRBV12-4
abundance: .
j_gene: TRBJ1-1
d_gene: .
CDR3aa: CASSLGPGGTEAFF
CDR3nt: TGTGCCAGCAGTTTAGGGCCTGGGGGCACTGAAGCTTTCTTT

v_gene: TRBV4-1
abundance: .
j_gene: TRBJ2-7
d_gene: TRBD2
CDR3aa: CASSQTLRTSAAYEQYF
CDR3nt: TGCGCCAGCAGCCAAACCCTTCGGACTAGCGCAGCCTACGAGCAGTACTTC

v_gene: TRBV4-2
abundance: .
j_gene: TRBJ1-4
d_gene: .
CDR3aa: CASKIMEGPNEKLFF
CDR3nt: TGTGCCAGCAAGATCATGGAGGGGCCCAATGAAAAACTGTTTTTT

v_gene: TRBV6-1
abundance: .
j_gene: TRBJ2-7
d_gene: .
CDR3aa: CASTFHGGMYEQYF
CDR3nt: TGTGCCAGCACCTTTCATGGGGGCATGTACGAGCAGTACTTC

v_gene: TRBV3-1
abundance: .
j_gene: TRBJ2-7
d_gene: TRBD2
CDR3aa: CASSHDPLAGISYEQYF
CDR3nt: TGTGCCAGCAGCCATGACCCTTTAGCGGGGATCTCCTACGAGCAGTACTTC

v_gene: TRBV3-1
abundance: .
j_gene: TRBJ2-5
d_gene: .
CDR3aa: CASSPSGRARRETQYF
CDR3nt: TGTGCCAGCAGCCCCTCAGGCAGGGCTAGACGAGAGACCCAGTACTTC

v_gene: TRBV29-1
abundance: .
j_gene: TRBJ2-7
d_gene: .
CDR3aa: CSVARDGGGEQYF
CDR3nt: TGCAGCGTTGCCCGGGACGGCGGCGGAGAGCAGTACTTC

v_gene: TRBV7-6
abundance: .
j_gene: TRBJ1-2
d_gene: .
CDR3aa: CASSLGQSTGYTF
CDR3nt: TGTGCCAGCAGCTTAGGGCAGAGCACGGGCTACACCTTC

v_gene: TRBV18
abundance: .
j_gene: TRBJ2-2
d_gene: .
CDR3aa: CASSPSSGQDTGELFF
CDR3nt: TGTGCCAGCTCACCTAGCTCTGGCCAGGACACCGGGGAGCTGTTTTTT

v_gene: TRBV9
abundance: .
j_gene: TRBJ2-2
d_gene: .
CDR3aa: CASSVWGRSTGELFF
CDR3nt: TGTGCCAGCAGCGTATGGGGACGGAGCACCGGGGAGCTGTTTTTT

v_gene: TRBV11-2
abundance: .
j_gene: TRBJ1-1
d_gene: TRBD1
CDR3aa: CASSPLTQGAYAFF
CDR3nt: TGTGCCAGCAGCCCACTAACCCAGGGGGCGTATGCTTTCTTT

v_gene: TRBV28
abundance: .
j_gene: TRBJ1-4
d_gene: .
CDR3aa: CASSLWQGREKLFF
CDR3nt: TGTGCCAGCAGTTTATGGCAGGGTCGTGAAAAACTGTTTTTT

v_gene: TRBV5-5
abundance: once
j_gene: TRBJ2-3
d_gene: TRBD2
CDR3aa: CASSSRTSGGVDTQYF
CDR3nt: TGTGCCAGCAGCTCCCGGACTAGCGGGGGCGTTGATACGCAGTATTTT

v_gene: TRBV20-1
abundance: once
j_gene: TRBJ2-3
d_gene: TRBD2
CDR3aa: CSASTSGGAVTDTQYF
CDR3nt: TGCAGTGCTAGCACTAGCGGGGGGGCCGTGACAGATACGCAGTATTTT